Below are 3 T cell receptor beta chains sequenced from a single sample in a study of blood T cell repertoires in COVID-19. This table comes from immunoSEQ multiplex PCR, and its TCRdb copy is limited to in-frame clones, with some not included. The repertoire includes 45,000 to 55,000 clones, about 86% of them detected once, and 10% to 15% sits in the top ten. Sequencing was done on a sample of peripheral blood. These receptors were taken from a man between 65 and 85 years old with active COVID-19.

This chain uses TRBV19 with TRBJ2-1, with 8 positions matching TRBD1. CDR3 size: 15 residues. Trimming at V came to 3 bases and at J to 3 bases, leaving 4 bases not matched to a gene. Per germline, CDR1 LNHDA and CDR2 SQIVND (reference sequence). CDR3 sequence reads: CASSIGQGVYNEQFF. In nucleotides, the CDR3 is TGTGCCAGTAGTATCGGACAGGGAGTCTACAATGAGCAGTTCTTC.

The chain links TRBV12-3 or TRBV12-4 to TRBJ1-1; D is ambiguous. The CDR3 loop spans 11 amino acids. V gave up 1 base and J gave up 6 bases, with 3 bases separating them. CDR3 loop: CASSLGAEAFF. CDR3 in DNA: TGTGCCAGCAGTTTAGGAGCTGAAGCTTTCTTT.

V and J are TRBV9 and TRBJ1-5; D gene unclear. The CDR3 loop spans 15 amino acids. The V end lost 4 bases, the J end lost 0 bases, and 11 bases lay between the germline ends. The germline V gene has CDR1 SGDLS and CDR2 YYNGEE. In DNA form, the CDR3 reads TGTGCCAGCAGCCCCGGCGGCATTAGCAATCAGCCCCAGCATTTT. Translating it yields CASSPGGISNQPQHF. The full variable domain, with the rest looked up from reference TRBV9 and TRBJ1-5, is DSGVTQTPKHLITATGQRVTLRCSPRSGDLSVYWYQQSLDQGLQFLIQYYNGEERAKGNILERFSAQQFPDLHSELNLSSLELGDSALYFCASSPGGISNQPQHFGDGTRLSIL.